Each of the 3 T cell receptor beta chains below was sequenced from the same sample in a study of control samples from healthy donors and cancer patients. TCRdb's table, derived via immunoSEQ multiplex PCR, lists solely in-frame clones and lacks some. The sample has about 83,000 clones; around 91% are singletons. Input material: blood. These receptors were taken from a man over 45 in good health.

The chain links TRBV18 to TRBJ1-1, with a weak D call TRBD1 (6 bases). V shed 2 bases and J shed 5 bases, with 9 bases lying between them. The CDR3 loop spans 13 amino acids. Germline-derived CDR1 and CDR2 are KGHSH and LQKENI. The CDR3 nucleotides read TGTGCCAGCTCACCAGGGGGCAGGACTGAAGCTTTCTTT. Its translation is CASSPGGRTEAFF.

This clone was recorded once. The gene calls are TRBV6-5 and TRBJ2-7, with 9 nucleotides matching TRBD2. Germline-derived CDR1 and CDR2 are MNHEY and SVGAGI. The length of the CDR3 is 11 residues. V shed 9 bases and J 5 bases; nucleotides not matched to a gene: 2. CDR3 amino acids: CASSGGHEQYF. The CDR3 DNA sequence: TGTGCCAGTAGCGGGGGCCACGAGCAGTACTTC.

This clone has just one count. The chain is built from TRBV30 and TRBJ2-1; 8 bases fit TRBD2. CDR3 size: 11 residues. Germline CDR1 reads GTSNPN; CDR2 reads SVGIG (reference sequence). The trim removed 2 bases at V and 14 bases at J, leaving 5 bases unmatched. The CDR3 protein is CAWSSYSGEFF. In DNA, the CDR3 is TGTGCCTGGAGTTCTTATAGCGGGGAGTTCTTC.